This is a list of T cell receptor beta chains from one sample in a study of cytomegalovirus exposure and HLA in healthy donors. Repertoires were generated with immunoSEQ multiplex PCR, while TCRdb's copy carries only in-frame clones and drops some. Counted here are about 170,000 clones, about 80% occurring once; the ten biggest clones make up approximately 0.89%. The specimen sequenced was PBMCs. The receptors derive from a woman aged 45 to 65 in good health and CMV-seropositive. Both conserved end residues are part of each CDR3. A D gene is named only where the DNA matches it firmly. Not every row has a clone size; where given, it reads once, few, many or a size class.

>once|TRBV28|TRBJ1-6|-|13
TGTGCCAGCAGTGTAGGGGCAGGTTCACCCCTCCACTTT
CASSVGAGSPLHF
>once|TRBV2|TRBJ2-2|TRBD1|15
TGTGCCAGCAGACGACAGGGGGCCGGGACCGGGGAGCTGTTTTTT
CASRRQGAGTGELFF
>-|TRBV20-1|TRBJ1-2|-|11
TGCAGTGCCCCTCGGGGGGGAGGCTACACCTTC
CSAPRGGGYTF
>once|TRBV14|TRBJ1-2|-|15
TGTGCCAGCAGCCAAGAAATGTCAACAGTCTATGGCTACACCTTC
CASSQEMSTVYGYTF
>-|TRBV2|TRBJ1-2|TRBD1|13
TGTGCCAGCAACAACAGGGGTCCTAGAGGCTACACCTTC
CASNNRGPRGYTF
>-|TRBV6-1|TRBJ1-6|TRBD1|14
TGTGCCAGCATACAGGGGGTCCGAAATTCACCCCTCCACTTT
CASIQGVRNSPLHF
>-|TRBV7-2|TRBJ2-5|TRBD1|15
TGTGCCAGCAGCCACGGGGGACAGGGTGGAGAGACCCAGTACTTC
CASSHGGQGGETQYF
>few|TRBV6-1|TRBJ1-5|TRBD1|15
TGTGCCAGCAGTCTAAGTGGGACAGCGGATCAGCCCCAGCATTTT
CASSLSGTADQPQHF
>-|TRBV9|TRBJ2-3|-|12
TGTGCCAGCAGCGTGGAGGAAGATACGCAGTATTTT
CASSVEEDTQYF
>-|TRBV7-2|TRBJ2-1|TRBD2|15
TGTGCCAGCAGCCTCGGGGGGGTCTCCTACAATGAGCAGTTCTTC
CASSLGGVSYNEQFF